One sample yielded the 18 T cell receptor beta chains listed below, sequenced in a study of T cells after somatic rescue of genetic block. Method: immunoSEQ multiplex PCR; TCRdb's copy keeps in-frame clones and lacks some. The table includes 65,000 to 70,000 clones, 92% detected once. Material: peripheral blood mononuclear cells (PBMCs). The receptors were sampled from a man aged 40-49 years.

The chain has TRBV6-5 and TRBJ1-2; D is unresolved. Germline lookup yields CDR1 MNHEY and CDR2 SVGAGI. The germline V and J ends were trimmed by 0 bases and 6 bases, with 8 bases remaining between them. The length of the CDR3 is 13 residues. The CDR3 reads CASSYSKGDGYTF. CDR3 coding DNA: TGTGCCAGCAGTTACTCGAAGGGTGATGGCTACACCTTC.

This clone was detected only once. The V and J genes are TRBV18 and TRBJ1-2, with a tentative D call TRBD1 (5 bases). Germline V gene data show CDR1 as KGHSH and CDR2 as LQKENI. The CDR3 is made up of 13 amino acids. With 5 bases removed from V and 8 bases from J, the gap between germline ends came to 15 bases. The CDR3 here is CASSTRDGPGYTF. CDR3 DNA: TGTGCCAGCTCAACTCGGGACGGCCCGGGCTACACCTTC.

The chain recombines TRBV5-8 with TRBJ1-5, with D tentatively TRBD1 (5 bases). This CDR3 is 14 amino acids long. The ends were cut back, 5 bases at V and 2 bases at J, with 11 bases in the middle. The V gene's germline CDR1 is SGHTS and CDR2 YDEGEE. CDR3 sequence reads: CASRPREGNQPQHF. CDR3 bases: TGTGCCAGCAGACCCAGGGAGGGCAATCAGCCCCAGCATTTT.

This clone has more than one count but fewer than ten. The chain links TRBV7-2 to TRBJ2-5; D is perhaps TRBD2 (5 bases). CDR3 length equals 16 residues. The germline gives CDR1 SGHTA, CDR2 FQGNSA. V dropped 4 bases and J dropped 0 bases, with 15 bases sitting between them. CDR3 DNA sequence: TGTGCCAGCAGCTCGGAGGCAGTACGGTACCAAGAGACCCAGTACTTC. Amino acid sequence: CASSSEAVRYQETQYF.

The V call is TRBV4-2, the J call TRBJ2-5, with TRBD2 identical over 11 bases. The V and J ends lost 6 bases and 5 bases, in that order; junction bases with no gene match: 5. Germline V gene data show CDR1 as LGHNA and CDR2 as YNFKEQ. The CDR3 covers 14 residues. CDR3 sequence: CASSISGGVETQYF. CDR3 coding DNA: TGTGCCAGCAGTATTAGCGGGGGGGTTGAGACCCAGTACTTC.

The chain employs TRBV4-1 and TRBJ2-7; D possibly matches TRBD1 or TRBD2 (5 bases each). The CDR3 has 16 residues. The germline V and J ends were trimmed by 0 bases and 0 bases, with 12 bases remaining between them. Germline V gene data show CDR1 as MGHRA and CDR2 as YSYEKL. In DNA form, the CDR3 reads TGCGCCAGCAGCCAAGAGGGATCTGGGACCTCCTACGAGCAGTACTTC. Protein product: CASSQEGSGTSYEQYF.

This chain's CDR3 is CASSEIGTGNTGELFF. CDR3 in DNA: TGTGCCAGCAGTGAAATCGGGACAGGGAACACCGGGGAGCTGTTTTTT. The rearrangement links TRBV2 to TRBJ2-2; TRBD1 agrees at 8 bases. Germline V gene data show CDR1 as SNHLY and CDR2 as FYNNEI. The CDR3 is 16 amino acids. V shed 2 bases and J 1 base; nucleotides not matched to a gene: 3.

The chain combines TRBV18 with TRBJ2-4, with 7 bases aligning to TRBD1. Germline lookup yields CDR1 KGHSH and CDR2 LQKENI. CDR3 length equals 15 residues. V gave up 2 bases and J gave up 4 bases; unmatched junction bases: 5. The CDR3 spells CASSPGPGQKNIQYF. The CDR3, as DNA: TGTGCCAGCTCACCAGGCCCGGGACAGAAAAACATTCAGTACTTC.

For this clone: Because the CDR3 is missing its conserved closing phenylalanine or tryptophan, this is likely a read error. This chain joins TRBV6-1 and TRBJ2-3; D gene uncertain. The CDR3 runs to 12 residues. Germline V gene lookup returns CDR1 MNHNS and CDR2 SASEGT. Trimming pared 6 bases from V and 0 bases from J, leaving 4 bases between. CDR3 loop: CASRASTDTQYL. The CDR3 DNA reads TGTGCCAGCAGGGCAAGCACAGATACGCAGTATCTT.

CDR3 loop: CAISERSFNEKLFF. In DNA, the CDR3 is TGTGCCATCAGTGAGAGGTCGTTTAATGAAAAACTGTTTTTT. This chain uses TRBV10-3 with TRBJ1-4; D is uncertain. Germline values: CDR1 ENHRY, CDR2 SYGVKD. This CDR3 is built from 14 residues. The germline V and J ends were trimmed by 2 bases and 4 bases, with 8 bases remaining between them.

The CDR3, as DNA: TGTGCCAGCAGTGATCGGGCTAGCGGGGGGGCAAGAGATACGCAGTATTTT. This translates into CASSDRASGGARDTQYF. This sequence joins TRBV2 and TRBJ2-3; TRBD2 agrees at 12 bases. From germline, CDR1 is SNHLY and CDR2 FYNNEI. The CDR3 loop spans 17 amino acids. The junction had 9 bases not matched to a gene; V was cut back by 3 bases and J by 5 bases.

The chain recombines TRBV28 with TRBJ1-4; a possible D gene is TRBD1 (6 bases). CDR1 MDHEN and CDR2 SYDVKM come from the germline V gene. This CDR3 comprises 15 residues. The germline V and J ends were trimmed by 6 bases and 4 bases, with 15 bases remaining between them. The CDR3 DNA reads TGTGCCAGCAGCCCCCCCGGGGGCATTAATGAAAAACTGTTTTTT. Its protein product is CASSPPGGINEKLFF.

The gene calls are TRBV2 and TRBJ1-5; TRBD1 might be the D (6 bases). The CDR3 spans 17 residues. The V end lost 4 bases, the J end lost 0 bases, and 16 bases lay between the germline ends. Germline V CDR1 and CDR2: SNHLY, FYNNEI. Here the CDR3 DNA reads TGTGCCAGCAGTGGTAGGGACACCCTGGATAGCAATCAGCCCCAGCATTTT. Encoded protein: CASSGRDTLDSNQPQHF.

The rearrangement links TRBV7-8 to TRBJ1-1, with a possible D match to TRBD1 (5 bases). CDR1 SGHVS and CDR2 FQNEAQ come from the germline V gene. The CDR3 consists of 13 residues. V dropped 5 bases and J dropped 1 base, with 8 bases sitting between them. In DNA, the CDR3 is TGTGCCAGCAGCGCGGGACGGAACACTGAAGCTTTCTTT. Amino acid sequence: CASSAGRNTEAFF.

The J gene is TRBJ2-5, the V gene TRBV19, with D possibly TRBD2 on 6 matching bases. The DNA matches TRBJ2-7 better at its end, which makes the J call doubtful. This CDR3 is built from 15 residues. Germline CDR1 and CDR2: LNHDA and SQIVND (reference sequence). The chain's CDR3 is CASSIGSYPTYEQYF. DNA of the CDR3: TGTGCCAGTAGTATCGGGAGCTACCCCACCTACGAGCAGTACTTC.

The chain employs TRBV6-1 and TRBJ1-2; maybe TRBD1 (6 bases). The length of the CDR3 is 16 residues. The V gene lost 1 base and the J gene lost 7 bases, with 19 bases spanning the gap. Germline CDR1 is MNHNS and CDR2 is SASEGT. The DNA of the CDR3 is TGTGCCAGCAGTGAAGAGGGGGTCGTCTGGATTTTTGGCTACACCTTC. Amino acid sequence: CASSEEGVVWIFGYTF.

The chain employs TRBV28 and TRBJ2-7; 11 bases line up with TRBD1. V lost 5 bases and J lost 4; bases outside the gene matches: 7. The CDR3 consists of 15 residues. CDR1 is MDHEN and CDR2 is SYDVKM in the germline V gene. The CDR3 protein is CASSGTGGTIYEQYF. The CDR3 coding sequence is TGTGCCAGCAGTGGGACAGGGGGGACGATTTACGAGCAGTACTTC.

The sample holds a few counts of this clone. J is TRBJ1-4 and V is TRBV6-1, with D tentatively TRBD1 (5 bases). Germline CDR1 is MNHNS and CDR2 is SASEGT. This CDR3 is 15 amino acids long. Trimming removed 1 base at V and 5 bases at J, with 11 bases between. The CDR3: CASSEGLTENEKLFF. The CDR3 nucleotides are TGTGCCAGCAGTGAAGGTTTGACAGAGAATGAAAAACTGTTTTTT.